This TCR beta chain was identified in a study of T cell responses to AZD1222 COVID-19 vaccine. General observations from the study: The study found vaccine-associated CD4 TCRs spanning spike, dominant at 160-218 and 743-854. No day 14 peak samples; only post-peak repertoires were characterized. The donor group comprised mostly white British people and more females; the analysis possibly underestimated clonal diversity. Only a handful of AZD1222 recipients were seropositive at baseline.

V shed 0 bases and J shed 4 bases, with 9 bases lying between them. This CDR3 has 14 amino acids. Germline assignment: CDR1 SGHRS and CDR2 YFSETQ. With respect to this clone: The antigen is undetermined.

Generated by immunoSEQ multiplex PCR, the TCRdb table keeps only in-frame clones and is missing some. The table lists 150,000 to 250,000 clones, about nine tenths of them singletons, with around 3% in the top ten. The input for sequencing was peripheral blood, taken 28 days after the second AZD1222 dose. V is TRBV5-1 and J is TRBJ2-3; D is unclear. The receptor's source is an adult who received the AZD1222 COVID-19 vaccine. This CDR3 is CASSLARFADTQYF. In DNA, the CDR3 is TGCGCCAGCAGCTTGGCGAGGTTCGCAGATACGCAGTATTTT.